The clone carrying this T cell receptor (beta chain) was seen only a few times. Germline loops: CDR1 MDHEN, CDR2 SYDVKM. V lost 2 bases and J lost 6; bases outside the gene matches: 10. The CDR3 is 15 residues long. Each CDR3 protein gets one entry after TCRdb re-called the RT-PCR reads with MiXCR. The sample shows some 570,000 distinct CDR3 sequences, 11% of them seen only once. This specimen comes from a study of response to subunit inactivated influenza vaccine. The same sample was also used in a study of T cells expressing NK-cell markers. From that paper: The authors made TCR beta cDNA libraries by 5'RACE template switching. This switching added a universal primer site and UMIs. Sorted T-cell subsets CD3+CD56+NKG2C+, CD3+CD56+NKG2C- and CD3+CD56-NKG2C+ were TCR beta-sequenced. T cells sorted in several experiments were restricted to alpha-beta TCR T cells by an anti-gamma-delta TCR antibody. As a fraction of CD8+ T cells, dominant NKG2C+ clonotypes reached roughly 1.0-7.0% in more than five donors.

The sequence came from a man aged 45-65 years who received an inactivated influenza vaccine. The starting material was PBMCs from blood, obtained on the day of vaccination. The chain combines TRBV28 with TRBJ2-7; 7 nucleotides line up with TRBD1. CDR3 nucleotides: TGTGCCAGCAGTTTACCGACAGGGTGGCCTAGCGAGCAGTACTTC. Protein product: CASSLPTGWPSEQYF.